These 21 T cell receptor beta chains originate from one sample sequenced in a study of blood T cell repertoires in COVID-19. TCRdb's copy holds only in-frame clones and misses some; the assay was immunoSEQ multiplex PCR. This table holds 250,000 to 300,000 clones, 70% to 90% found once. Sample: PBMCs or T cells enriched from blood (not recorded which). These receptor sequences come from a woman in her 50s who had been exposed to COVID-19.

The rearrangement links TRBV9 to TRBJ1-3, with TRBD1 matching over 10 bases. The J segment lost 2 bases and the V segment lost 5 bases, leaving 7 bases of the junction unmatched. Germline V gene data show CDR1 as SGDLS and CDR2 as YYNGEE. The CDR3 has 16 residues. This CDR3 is CASSPFGTGAGNTIYF. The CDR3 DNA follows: TGTGCCAGCAGTCCTTTCGGGACAGGGGCTGGAAACACCATATATTTT.

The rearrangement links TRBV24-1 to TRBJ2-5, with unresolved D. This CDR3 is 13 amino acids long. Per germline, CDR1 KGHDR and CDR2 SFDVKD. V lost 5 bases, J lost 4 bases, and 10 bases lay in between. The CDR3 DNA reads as TGTGCCACCAGTGGGGTGGGCAGAGAGACCCAGTACTTC. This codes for CATSGVGRETQYF.

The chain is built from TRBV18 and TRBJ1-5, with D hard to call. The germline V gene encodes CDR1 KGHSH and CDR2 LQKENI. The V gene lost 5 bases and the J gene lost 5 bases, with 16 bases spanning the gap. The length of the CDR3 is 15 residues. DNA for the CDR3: TGTGCCAGCTCAACCGGGCGGGGAGGCGATCAGCCCCAGCATTTT. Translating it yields CASSTGRGGDQPQHF.

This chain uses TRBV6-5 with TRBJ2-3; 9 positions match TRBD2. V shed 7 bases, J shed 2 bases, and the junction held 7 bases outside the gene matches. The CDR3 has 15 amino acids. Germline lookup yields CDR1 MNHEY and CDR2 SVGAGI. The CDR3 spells CASNERGANTDTQYF. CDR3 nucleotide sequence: TGTGCCAGCAACGAGCGGGGGGCCAACACAGATACGCAGTATTTT.

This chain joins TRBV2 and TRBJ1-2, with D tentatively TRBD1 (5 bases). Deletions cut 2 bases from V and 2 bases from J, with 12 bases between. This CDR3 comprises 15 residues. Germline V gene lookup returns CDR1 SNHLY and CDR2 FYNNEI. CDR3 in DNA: TGTGCCAGCAGTGAAAGGGGATATTCCAACTATGGCTACACCTTC. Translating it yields CASSERGYSNYGYTF.

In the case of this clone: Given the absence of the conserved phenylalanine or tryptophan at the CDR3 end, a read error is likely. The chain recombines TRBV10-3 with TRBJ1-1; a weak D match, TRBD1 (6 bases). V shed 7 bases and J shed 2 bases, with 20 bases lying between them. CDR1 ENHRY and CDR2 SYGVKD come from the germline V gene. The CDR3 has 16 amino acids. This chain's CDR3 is CAITQLPSGGNTEAFL. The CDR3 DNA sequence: TGTGCCATCACCCAACTTCCCAGCGGGGGCAACACTGAAGCTTTCCTT.

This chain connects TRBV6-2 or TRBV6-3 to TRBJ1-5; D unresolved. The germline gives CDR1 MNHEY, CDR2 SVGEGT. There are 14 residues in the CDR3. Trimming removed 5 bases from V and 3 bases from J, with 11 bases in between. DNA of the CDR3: TGTGCCAGCAGTGGGGAGGAATACAATCAGCCCCAGCATTTT. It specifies CASSGEEYNQPQHF.

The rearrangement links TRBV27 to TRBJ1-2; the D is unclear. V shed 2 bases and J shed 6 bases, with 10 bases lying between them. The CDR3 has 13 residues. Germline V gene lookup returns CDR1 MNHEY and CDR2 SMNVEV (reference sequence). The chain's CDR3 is CASSLGRLDGYTF. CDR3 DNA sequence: TGTGCCAGCAGTTTAGGCAGGTTGGATGGCTACACCTTC.

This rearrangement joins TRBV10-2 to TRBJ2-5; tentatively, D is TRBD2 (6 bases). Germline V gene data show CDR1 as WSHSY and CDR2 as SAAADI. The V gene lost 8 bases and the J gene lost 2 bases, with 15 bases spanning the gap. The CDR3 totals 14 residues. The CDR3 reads CASAVLALQETQYF. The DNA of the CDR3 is TGCGCCAGCGCCGTACTAGCTCTGCAAGAGACCCAGTACTTC.

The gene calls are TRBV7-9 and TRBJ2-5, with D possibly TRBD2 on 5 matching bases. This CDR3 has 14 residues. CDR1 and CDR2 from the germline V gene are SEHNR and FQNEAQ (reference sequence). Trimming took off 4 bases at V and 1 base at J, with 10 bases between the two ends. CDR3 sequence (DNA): TGTGCCAGCAGCTCCACTAGTGGCCAAGAGACCCAGTACTTC. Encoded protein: CASSSTSGQETQYF.

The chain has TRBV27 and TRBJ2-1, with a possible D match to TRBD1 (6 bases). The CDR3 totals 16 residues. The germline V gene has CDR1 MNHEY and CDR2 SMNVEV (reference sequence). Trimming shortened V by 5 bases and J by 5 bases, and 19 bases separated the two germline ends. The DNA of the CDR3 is TGTGCCAGCAGTCCCCCACGGCCAGCAGGGGACAATGAGCAGTTCTTC. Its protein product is CASSPPRPAGDNEQFF.

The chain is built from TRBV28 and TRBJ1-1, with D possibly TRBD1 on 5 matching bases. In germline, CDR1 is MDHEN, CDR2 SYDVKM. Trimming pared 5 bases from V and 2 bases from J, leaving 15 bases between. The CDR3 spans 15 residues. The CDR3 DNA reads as TGTGCCAGCAGTCCCGCCCGGGGGATTAACACTGAAGCTTTCTTT. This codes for CASSPARGINTEAFF.

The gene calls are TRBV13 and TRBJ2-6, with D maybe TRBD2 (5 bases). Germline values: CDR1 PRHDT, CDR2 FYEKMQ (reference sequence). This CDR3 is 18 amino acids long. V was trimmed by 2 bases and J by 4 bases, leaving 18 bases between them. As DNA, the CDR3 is TGTGCCAGCAGCTTAAGATCGAGGGTCCTAGGGGGGGCCAACGTCCTGACTTTC. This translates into CASSLRSRVLGGANVLTF.

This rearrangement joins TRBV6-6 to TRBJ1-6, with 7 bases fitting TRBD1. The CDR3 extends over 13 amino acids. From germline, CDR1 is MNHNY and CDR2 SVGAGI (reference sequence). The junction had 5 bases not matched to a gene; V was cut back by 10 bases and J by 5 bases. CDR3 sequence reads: CATTDRDNSPLHF. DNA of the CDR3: TGTGCCACCACTGACAGGGATAATTCACCCCTCCACTTT.

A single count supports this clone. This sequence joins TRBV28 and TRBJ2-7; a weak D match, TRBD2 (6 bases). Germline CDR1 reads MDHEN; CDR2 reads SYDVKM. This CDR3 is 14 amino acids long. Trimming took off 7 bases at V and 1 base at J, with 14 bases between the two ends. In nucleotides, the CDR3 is TGTGCCAGCATTCCGGGAGAAACGTCCTACGAGCAGTACTTC. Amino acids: CASIPGETSYEQYF.

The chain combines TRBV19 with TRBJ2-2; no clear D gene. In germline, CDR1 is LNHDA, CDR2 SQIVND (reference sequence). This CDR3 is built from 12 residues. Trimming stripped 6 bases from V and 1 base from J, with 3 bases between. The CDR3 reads CASSGNTGELFF. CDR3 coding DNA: TGTGCCAGTAGCGGGAACACCGGGGAGCTGTTTTTT.

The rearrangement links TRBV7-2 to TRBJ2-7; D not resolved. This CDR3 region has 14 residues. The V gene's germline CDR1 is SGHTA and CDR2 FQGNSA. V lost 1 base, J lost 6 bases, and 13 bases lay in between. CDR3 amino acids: CASSLDVSFSEQYF. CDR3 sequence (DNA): TGTGCCAGCAGCTTAGATGTTAGTTTCTCCGAGCAGTACTTC.

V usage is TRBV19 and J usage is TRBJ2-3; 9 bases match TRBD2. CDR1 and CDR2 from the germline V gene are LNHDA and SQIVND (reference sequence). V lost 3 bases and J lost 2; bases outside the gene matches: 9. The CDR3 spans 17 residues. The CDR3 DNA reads TGTGCCAGTAGTATGGCCCTCCTAGCGGGGATCACAGATACGCAGTATTTT. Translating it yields CASSMALLAGITDTQYF.

The CDR3 DNA reads as TGTGCCAGCAAACTACAGGGGACAGAGACCCAGTACTTC. This gives the protein CASKLQGTETQYF. V is TRBV27 and J is TRBJ2-5, with TRBD1 matching over 7 bases. Per the germline V gene, CDR1 is MNHEY and CDR2 is SMNVEV (reference sequence). CDR3 length: 13 amino acids. J was trimmed by 4 bases and V by 7 bases; bases with no gene match: 6.

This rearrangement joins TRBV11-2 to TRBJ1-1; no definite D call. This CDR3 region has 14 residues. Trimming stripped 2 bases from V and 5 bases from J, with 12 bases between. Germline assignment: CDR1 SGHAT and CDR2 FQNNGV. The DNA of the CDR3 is TGTGCCAGCAGCTTAAGTGACGGAGGGACTGAAGCTTTCTTT. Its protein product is CASSLSDGGTEAFF.

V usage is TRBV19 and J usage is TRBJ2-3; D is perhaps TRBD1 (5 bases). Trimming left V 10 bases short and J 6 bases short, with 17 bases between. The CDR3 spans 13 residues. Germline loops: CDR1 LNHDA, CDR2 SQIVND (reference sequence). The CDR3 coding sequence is TGTGCCACCCGCAGCAGGGCGGCGGATACGCAGTATTTT. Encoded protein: CATRSRAADTQYF.